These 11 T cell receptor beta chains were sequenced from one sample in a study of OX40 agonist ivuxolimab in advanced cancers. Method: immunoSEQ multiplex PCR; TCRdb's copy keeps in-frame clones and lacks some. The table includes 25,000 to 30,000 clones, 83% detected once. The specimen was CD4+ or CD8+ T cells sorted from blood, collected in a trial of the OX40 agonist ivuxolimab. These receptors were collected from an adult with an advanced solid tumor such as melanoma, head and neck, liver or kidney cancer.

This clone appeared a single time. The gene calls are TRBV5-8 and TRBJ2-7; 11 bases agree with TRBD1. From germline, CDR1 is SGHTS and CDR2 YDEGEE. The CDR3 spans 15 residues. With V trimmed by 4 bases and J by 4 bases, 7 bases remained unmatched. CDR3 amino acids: CASSEAGQGDYEQYF. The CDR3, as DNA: TGTGCCAGCAGCGAGGCGGGACAGGGGGATTACGAGCAGTACTTC. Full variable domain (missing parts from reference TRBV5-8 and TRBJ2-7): EAGVTQSPTHLIKTRGQQATLRCSPISGHTSVYWYQQALGLGLQFLLWYDEGEERNRGNFPPRFSGRQFPNYSSELNVNALELEDSALYLCASSEAGQGDYEQYFGPGTRLTVT.

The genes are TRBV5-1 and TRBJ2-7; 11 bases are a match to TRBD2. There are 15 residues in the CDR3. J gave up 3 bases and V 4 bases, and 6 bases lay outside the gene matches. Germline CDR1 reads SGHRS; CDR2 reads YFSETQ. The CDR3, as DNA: TGCGCCAGCAGCCCCACTAGCGGGGGCCTCTACGAGCAGTACTTC. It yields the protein CASSPTSGGLYEQYF.

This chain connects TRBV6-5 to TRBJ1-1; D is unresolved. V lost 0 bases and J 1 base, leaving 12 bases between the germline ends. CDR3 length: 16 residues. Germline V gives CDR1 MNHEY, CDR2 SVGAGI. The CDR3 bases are TGTGCCAGCAGTTACTCGATTATCACGGCGAACACTGAAGCTTTCTTT. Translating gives CASSYSIITANTEAFF.

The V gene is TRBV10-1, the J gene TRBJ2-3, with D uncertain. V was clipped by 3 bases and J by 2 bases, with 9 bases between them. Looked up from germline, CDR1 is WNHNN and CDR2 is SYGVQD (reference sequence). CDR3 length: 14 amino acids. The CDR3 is CASSEWQNTDTQYF. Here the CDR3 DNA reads TGCGCCAGCAGTGAATGGCAGAACACAGATACGCAGTATTTT.

The CDR3 sequence is CASSLDGYSGNTIYF. Here the CDR3 DNA reads TGTGCCAGCAGCTTGGACGGCTACTCTGGAAACACCATATATTTT. The rearrangement joins TRBV5-4 to TRBJ1-3; D gene unclear. Germline V CDR1 and CDR2: SGHNT, YYREEE (reference sequence). Trimming left V 0 bases short and J 0 bases short, with 7 bases between. This CDR3 contains 15 residues.

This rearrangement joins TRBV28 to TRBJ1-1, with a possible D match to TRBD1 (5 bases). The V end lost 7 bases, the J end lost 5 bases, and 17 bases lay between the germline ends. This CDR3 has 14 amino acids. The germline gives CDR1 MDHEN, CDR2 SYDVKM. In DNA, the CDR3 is TGTGCCAGCACCTCGTCGCAGGGTTTGACTGAAGCTTTCTTT. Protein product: CASTSSQGLTEAFF.

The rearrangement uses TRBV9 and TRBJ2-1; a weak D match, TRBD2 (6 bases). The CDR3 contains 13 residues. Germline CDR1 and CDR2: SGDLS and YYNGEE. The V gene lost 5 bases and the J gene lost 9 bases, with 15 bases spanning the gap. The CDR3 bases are TGTGCCAGCAGTGCGACTAGTGGGAGTGAGCAGTTCTTC. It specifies CASSATSGSEQFF.

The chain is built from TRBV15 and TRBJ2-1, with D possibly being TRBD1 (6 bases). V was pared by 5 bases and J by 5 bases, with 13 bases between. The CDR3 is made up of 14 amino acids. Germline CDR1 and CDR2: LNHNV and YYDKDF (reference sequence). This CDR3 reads CATSRSGTHNEQFF. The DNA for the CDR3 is TGTGCCACCAGCCGGTCTGGGACACACAATGAGCAGTTCTTC.

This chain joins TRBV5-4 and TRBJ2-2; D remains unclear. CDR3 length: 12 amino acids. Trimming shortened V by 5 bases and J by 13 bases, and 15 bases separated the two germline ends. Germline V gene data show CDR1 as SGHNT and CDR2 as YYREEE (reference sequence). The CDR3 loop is CASRRPNGPLFF. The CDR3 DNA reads TGTGCCAGCAGAAGGCCCAATGGGCCGCTGTTTTTT.

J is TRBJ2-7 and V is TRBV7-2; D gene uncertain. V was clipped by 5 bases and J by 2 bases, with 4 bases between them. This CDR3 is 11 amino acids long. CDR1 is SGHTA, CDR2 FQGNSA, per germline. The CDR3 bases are TGTGCCAGCAGCCCCCCCTACGAGCAGTACTTC. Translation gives CASSPPYEQYF.

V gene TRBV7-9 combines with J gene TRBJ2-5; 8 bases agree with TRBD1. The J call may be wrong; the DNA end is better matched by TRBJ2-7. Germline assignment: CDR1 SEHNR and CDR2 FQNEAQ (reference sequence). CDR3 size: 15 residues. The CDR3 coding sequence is TGTGCCAGCAGCTTAGCAGGGAGACAGGGGTACGAGCAGTACTTC. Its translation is CASSLAGRQGYEQYF.